This T cell receptor beta chain was observed in a study of T cell responses to AZD1222 COVID-19 vaccine. The protocol was immunoSEQ multiplex PCR, while the TCRdb copy is restricted to in-frame clones and leaves out a portion. The sample has 95,000 to 150,000 clones, 92% seen once. The germline V gene encodes CDR1 ENHRY and CDR2 SYGVKD. This CDR3 spans 15 amino acids. The ends were cut back, 0 bases at V and 4 bases at J, with 12 bases in the middle. The sample was peripheral blood, taken on day 0 of AZD1222 vaccination. The chain links TRBV10-3 to TRBJ1-1; D is unresolved. This receptor was identified in an adult in good health. CDR3 DNA: TGTGCCATCAGTGAGTCCGGCAGGATCTCCACTGAAGCTTTCTTT. It encodes CAISESGRISTEAFF.